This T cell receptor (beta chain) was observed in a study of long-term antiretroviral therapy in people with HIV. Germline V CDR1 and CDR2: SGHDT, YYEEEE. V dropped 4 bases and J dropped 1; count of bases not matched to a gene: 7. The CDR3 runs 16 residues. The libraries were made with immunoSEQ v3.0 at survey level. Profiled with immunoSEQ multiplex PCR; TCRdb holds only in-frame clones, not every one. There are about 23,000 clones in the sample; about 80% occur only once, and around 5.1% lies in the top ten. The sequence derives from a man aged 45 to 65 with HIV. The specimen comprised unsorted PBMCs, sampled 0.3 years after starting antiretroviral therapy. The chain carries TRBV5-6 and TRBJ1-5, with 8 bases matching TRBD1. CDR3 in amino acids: CASSRRTGLSNQPQHF. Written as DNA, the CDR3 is TGTGCCAGCAGCCGTCGGACAGGGCTAAGCAATCAGCCCCAGCATTTT.